The clone carrying this T cell receptor beta chain was observed a handful of times. The CDR3 runs to 15 residues. V was pared by 6 bases and J by 3 bases, with 8 bases of the junction left unmatched. CDR1 ENHRY and CDR2 SYGVKD come from the germline V gene. This entry is derived from a study of T-cell reconstitution after alpha-beta-depleted transplantation in children. Unique molecular identifiers were used to barcode this TCRbeta library. TCRdb re-derived calls from the PCR reads in MiXCR, one entry per CDR3 protein. Among over 550,000 distinct CDR3 sequences, more than 9% were seen once, and the ten largest hold about 4.3%.

This sequence was found in a human donor who donated a stem cell graft to a child with acute myeloid leukemia. The genes are TRBV10-3 and TRBJ2-3; 8 bases fit TRBD2. Here the sequenced sample was PBMCs from the stem cell graft donor, taken from the stem cell graft. CDR3 nucleotide sequence: TGTGCCATCAGCAGAGGGACTAGTGGTACAGATACGCAGTATTTT. This encodes CAISRGTSGTDTQYF.